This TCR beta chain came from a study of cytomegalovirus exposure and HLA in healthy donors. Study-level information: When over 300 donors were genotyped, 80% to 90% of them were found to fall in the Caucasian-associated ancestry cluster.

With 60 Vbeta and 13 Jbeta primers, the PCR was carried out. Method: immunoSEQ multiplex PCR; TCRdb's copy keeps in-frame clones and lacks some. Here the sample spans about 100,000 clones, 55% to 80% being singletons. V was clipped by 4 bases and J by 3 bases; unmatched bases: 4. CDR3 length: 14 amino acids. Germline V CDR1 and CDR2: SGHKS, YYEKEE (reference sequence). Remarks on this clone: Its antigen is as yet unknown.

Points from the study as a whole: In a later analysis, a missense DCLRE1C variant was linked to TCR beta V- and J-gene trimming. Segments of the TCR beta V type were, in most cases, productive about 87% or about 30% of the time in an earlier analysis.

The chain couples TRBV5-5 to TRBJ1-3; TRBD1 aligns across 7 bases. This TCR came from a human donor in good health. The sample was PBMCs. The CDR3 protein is CASSNDRDGNTIYF. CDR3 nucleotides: TGTGCCAGCAGCAACGACAGGGATGGAAACACCATATATTTT.